This T cell receptor beta chain derives from a study of blood T cells in healthy people across ages (dated by TCRdb to 2013 to 2016). Regarding the research as a whole: Template switching captured roughly one uniquely barcoded TCR beta cDNA molecule per two T cells in model experiments. The study measured age-related changes in TCR beta repertoire diversity using deep sequencing normalized with unique cDNA molecular identifiers. Donors were grouped into four age groups: young (average 16 years), middle-aged (over 35), aged (around 60) and long-lived (about 89). Donors of different ages were randomly distributed across sequencing lanes to avoid experimental bias. The study analyzed two additional independent replicas of 1 million unique cDNA reads from the same blood draw for two donors, one aged 18 to 29 and one aged 80 or older. General conclusions and limits of the study: Because profiling used bulk unsorted PBMCs, naive and antigen-experienced compartments could not be compared conclusively. Estimates of total diversity based on one million sequenced T cells were regarded as lower bounds and as underestimates. Compared with the aged group, the long-lived group had more naive CD4+ T cells, fewer expanded clones and increased TCR diversity, suggesting age selection. The percentage of naive T cells measured by flow cytometry correlated strongly with observed TCR beta diversity. As age increased, observed TCR beta diversity per million T cells dropped in a roughly linear way, and a significant reduction was already evident by age roughly 40. The CMV infection status of donors was not known, potentially confounding age-related changes in expanded clonotypes.

The library relied on 5' RACE. The second PCR ran for roughly 7 to 11 cycles and used a J-beta primer mix along with a sample-barcoded 5' primer. A unique molecular identifier was introduced onto each TCR beta cDNA molecule by a template-switch 5' adaptor carrying 12 random nucleotides. Each sample yielded at least 2.5 million CDR3-containing paired-end reads. First-strand cDNA synthesis was performed from all RNA using the Mint cDNA synthesis kit, with priming by a TRBC-specific oligonucleotide. After uracil-DNA glycosylase treatment, a first 18-cycle PCR used universal primers M1SS and BC2_uni_R on all cDNA. Per the authors' processing: Each sample was normalized by randomly selecting 1 million high-quality reads, each carrying a distinct molecular identifier. Reads sharing molecular identifiers were discarded rather than binned into consensus sequences. CDR3 identification, clonotype clustering and error correction used MiTCR with a Q25 quality threshold and the strictest error-elimination algorithm. A nonparametric unseen species model using Euler transformation provided a lower-bound estimate of total TCR beta diversity. Using fastp trimming at Q25 and MiXCR clonotype assembly, TCRdb reanalyzed the public sequencing data and kept in-frame beta chains. A single entry per CDR3 protein holds the most common genes and DNA from its merged rows. TCRdb's processing, not the study's, gives the V and J calls here. Present in this sample are 1.8 million or so distinct CDR3 sequences, 39% of which were seen just once. 23% of the sample is in the top ten clones.

The donors were roughly 39 Caucasian individuals from Russia, aged roughly 6 to 100 years, who were systemically healthy. Around 10 milliliters of peripheral blood were drawn from each donor into EDTA-treated Vacutainer tubes. Ficoll-Paque density-gradient centrifugation was used to isolate PBMCs, with at least 6.5 million obtained per sample. Total RNA, at least 6 micrograms per sample, was extracted from PBMCs with Trizol reagent. For every donor, flow cytometry on a PBMC aliquot measured the percentage of naive CD45RAhigh/CD27high T cells. The germline V gene encodes CDR1 SGHVS and CDR2 FQNEAQ. Inclusive of the bounding cysteine and phenylalanine, the CDR3 is 16 residues long. The retained sequence is limited to the CDR3, 48 bases, with the frame set at the first base. V is pared back by 2 bases and J by 1 base, with 15 bases lying between the germline termini. There are a few counts of this clonotype. The antigen it binds to is not known. Base qualities are not recorded, but no much larger clone differs from it by a single base.

This TCR was recovered from a human donor in good health. The rearranged chain carries TRBV7-8 and TRBJ2-7; no D gene call is confident. The source material was blood. CDR3 protein: CASSLSVGIQSYEQYF. The sequenced DNA is TGTGCCAGCAGCTTATCTGTGGGGATACAATCCTACGAGCAGTACTTC. When the CDR3 is completed using the reference TRBV7-8 and TRBJ2-7 genes on either side, the full variable domain is GAGVSQSPRYKVAKRGQDVALRCDPISGHVSLFWYQQALGQGPEFLTYFQNEAQLDKSGLPSDRFFAERPEGSVSTLKIQRTQQEDSAVYLCASSLSVGIQSYEQYFGPGTRLTVT.